This TCR beta chain was retrieved from a study of T cell responses to AZD1222 COVID-19 vaccine. Study-level findings and limits: Reportedly, nearly half of unique spike TCRs recognized epitopes outside B.1.351/B.1.1.7 mutations. Clonal diversity may have been underestimated in mostly white British donors. Two doses of AZD1222 preceded a rise in Spike-specific TCR breadth and depth. Without day 14 samples, only post-peak T cell repertoires were studied.

Comment on this clone: As yet, its antigen is unknown.

Some clones are missing from TCRdb's copy, which holds only in-frame ones; the method was immunoSEQ multiplex PCR. The table shows 100,000 or so clones, with approximately 89% occurring only once. There are 12 residues in the CDR3. Deletions cut 2 bases from V and 2 bases from J, with 2 bases between. Looked up from germline, CDR1 is SGHAT and CDR2 is FQNNGV. The specimen comprised peripheral blood, sampled 28 days after the second AZD1222 dose. V usage is TRBV11-2 and J usage is TRBJ2-3; no reliable D call. The sequence came from an adult who received the AZD1222 COVID-19 vaccine. CDR3 sequence: CASSLFTDTQYF. The CDR3 nucleotides are TGTGCCAGCAGCTTATTCACAGATACGCAGTATTTT.